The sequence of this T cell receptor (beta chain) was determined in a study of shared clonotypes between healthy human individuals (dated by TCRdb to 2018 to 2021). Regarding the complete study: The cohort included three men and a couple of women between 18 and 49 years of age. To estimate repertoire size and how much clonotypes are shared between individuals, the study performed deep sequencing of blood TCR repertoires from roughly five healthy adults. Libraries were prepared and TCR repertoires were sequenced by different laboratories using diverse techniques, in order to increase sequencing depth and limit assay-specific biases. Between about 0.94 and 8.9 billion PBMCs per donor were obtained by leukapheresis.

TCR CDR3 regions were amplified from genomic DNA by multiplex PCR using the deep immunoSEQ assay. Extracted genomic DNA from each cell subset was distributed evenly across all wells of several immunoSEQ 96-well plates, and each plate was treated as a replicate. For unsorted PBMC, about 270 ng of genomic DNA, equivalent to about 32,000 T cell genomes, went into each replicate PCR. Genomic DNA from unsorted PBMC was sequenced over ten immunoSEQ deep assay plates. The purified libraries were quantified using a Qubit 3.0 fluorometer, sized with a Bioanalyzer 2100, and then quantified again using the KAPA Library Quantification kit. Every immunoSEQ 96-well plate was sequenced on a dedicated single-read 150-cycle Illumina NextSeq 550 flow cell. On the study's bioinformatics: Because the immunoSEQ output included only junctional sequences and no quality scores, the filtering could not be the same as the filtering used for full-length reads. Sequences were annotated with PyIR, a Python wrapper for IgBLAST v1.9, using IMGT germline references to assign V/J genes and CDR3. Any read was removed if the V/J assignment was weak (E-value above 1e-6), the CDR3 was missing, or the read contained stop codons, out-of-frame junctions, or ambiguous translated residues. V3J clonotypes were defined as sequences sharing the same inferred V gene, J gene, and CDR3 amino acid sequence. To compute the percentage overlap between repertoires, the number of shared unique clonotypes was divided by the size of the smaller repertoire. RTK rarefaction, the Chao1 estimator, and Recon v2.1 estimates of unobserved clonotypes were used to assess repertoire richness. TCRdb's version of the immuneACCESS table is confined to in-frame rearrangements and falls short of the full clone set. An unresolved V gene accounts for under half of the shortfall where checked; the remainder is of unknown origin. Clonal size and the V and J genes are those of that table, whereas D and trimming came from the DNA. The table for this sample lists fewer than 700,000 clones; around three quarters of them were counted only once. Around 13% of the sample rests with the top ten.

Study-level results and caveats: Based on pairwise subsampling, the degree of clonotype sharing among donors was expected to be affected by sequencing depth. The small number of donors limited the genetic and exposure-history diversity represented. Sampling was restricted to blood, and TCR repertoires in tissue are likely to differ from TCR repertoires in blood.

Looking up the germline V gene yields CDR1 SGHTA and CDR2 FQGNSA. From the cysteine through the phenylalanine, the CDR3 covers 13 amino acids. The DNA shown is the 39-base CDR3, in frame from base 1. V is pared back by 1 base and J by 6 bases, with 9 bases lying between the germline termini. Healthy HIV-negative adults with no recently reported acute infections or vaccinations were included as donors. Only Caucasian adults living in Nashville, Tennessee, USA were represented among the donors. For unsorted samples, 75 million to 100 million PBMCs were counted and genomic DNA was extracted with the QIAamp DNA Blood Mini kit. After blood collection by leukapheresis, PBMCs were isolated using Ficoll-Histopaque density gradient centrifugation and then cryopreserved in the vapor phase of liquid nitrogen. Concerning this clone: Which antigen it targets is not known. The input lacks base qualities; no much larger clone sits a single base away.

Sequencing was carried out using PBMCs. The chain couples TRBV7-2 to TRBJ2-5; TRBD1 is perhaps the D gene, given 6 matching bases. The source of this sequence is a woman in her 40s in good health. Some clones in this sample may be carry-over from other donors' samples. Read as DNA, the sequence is TGTGCCAGCAGCTTAGGACAGGCCCAGACCCAGTACTTC. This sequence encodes CASSLGQAQTQYF. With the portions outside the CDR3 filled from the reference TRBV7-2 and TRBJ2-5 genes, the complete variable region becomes GAGVSQSPSNKVTEKGKDVELRCDPISGHTALYWYRQSLGQGLEFLIYFQGNSAPDKSGLPSDRFSAERTGGSVSTLTIQRTQQEDSAVYLCASSLGQAQTQYFGPGTRLLVL.